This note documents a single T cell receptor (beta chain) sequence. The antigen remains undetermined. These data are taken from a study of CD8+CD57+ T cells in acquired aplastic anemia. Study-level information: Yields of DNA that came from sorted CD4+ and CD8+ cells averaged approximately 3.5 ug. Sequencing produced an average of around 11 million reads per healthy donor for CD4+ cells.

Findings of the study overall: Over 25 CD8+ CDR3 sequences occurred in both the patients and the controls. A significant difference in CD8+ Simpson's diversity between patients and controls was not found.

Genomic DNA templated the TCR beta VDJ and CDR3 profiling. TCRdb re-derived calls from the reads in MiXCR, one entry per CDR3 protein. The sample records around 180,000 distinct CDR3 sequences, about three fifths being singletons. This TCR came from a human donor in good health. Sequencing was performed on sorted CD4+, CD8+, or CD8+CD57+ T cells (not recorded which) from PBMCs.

The chain's CDR3 is CASSLLPGGAEEQFF. In DNA, the CDR3 is TGTGCCAGCAGTTTATTGCCAGGGGGCGCGGAGGAGCAGTTCTTC. The chain combines TRBV27 with TRBJ2-1, with TRBD1 identical over 8 bases. CDR1 MNHEY and CDR2 SMNVEV come from the germline V gene (reference sequence). V lost 1 base to trimming and J lost 10 bases; unmatched junction nucleotides: 9. This CDR3 is 15 amino acids long.